The subject of this entry is one T cell receptor beta chain. Profiled with immunoSEQ multiplex PCR; TCRdb holds only in-frame clones, not every one. The sample carries roughly 430,000 clones, around nine tenths recorded once. The data derive from a study of blood T cell repertoires in COVID-19. Study-level background: COVID-19 samples from acute and convalescent phases originated in the United States, Italy and Spain.

The trim removed 2 bases at V and 10 bases at J, leaving 2 bases unmatched. The length of the CDR3 is 13 residues. Germline V gene data show CDR1 as SGHAT and CDR2 as FQNNGV. The age range of participants was about 18 to 100 years, with residence in around 22 US areas. Source material: PBMCs or T cells enriched from blood (not recorded which). This TCR came from a woman under 30 who had been exposed to COVID-19. V usage is TRBV11-2 and J usage is TRBJ1-6; TRBD1 matches 7 bases. The CDR3: CASSLLRGSPLHF. CDR3 coding DNA: TGTGCCAGCAGCTTACTCAGGGGGTCACCCCTCCACTTT.